A selection of T cell receptor beta chains follows, all from one sample in a study of monozygotic twins with cystic fibrosis. Assay: immunoSEQ multiplex PCR; the TCRdb copy retains only in-frame clones and omits some. The repertoire includes around 30,000 clones, about nine tenths of them detected once, and approximately 0.54% sits in the top ten. Input material: blood. The receptors shown here come from a girl aged 2-15 years with cystic fibrosis. Both conserved end residues are part of each CDR3. D genes are given only for firm matches. Clone size is stated in some rows and not others, as once, few, many or a class when expanded.

size,V,D,J,CDR3,DNA
NA,TRBV5-1,TRBD1,TRBJ1-4,CASKGQGREKLFF,TGCGCCAGCAAGGGACAGGGGCGAGAAAAACTGTTTTTT
NA,TRBV7-9,NA,TRBJ2-7,CASSLVAAEQYF,TGTGCCAGCAGCTTAGTTGCAGCCGAGCAGTACTTC
once,TRBV7-2,NA,TRBJ1-1,CASSLQGQNTEAFF,TGTGCCAGCAGCCTGCAGGGGCAGAACACTGAAGCTTTCTTT
few,TRBV12-5,NA,TRBJ1-1,CASGSTPLDRLNTEAFF,TGTGCTAGTGGTTCCACCCCTCTTGACAGGCTGAACACTGAAGCTTTCTTT
NA,TRBV5-6,TRBD2,TRBJ2-2,CASSVRLAGFTGELFF,TGTGCCAGCAGCGTCAGACTAGCGGGGTTCACCGGGGAGCTGTTTTTT
NA,TRBV2,TRBD2,TRBJ2-1,CASSELAGGSFYNEQFF,TGTGCCAGCAGTGAACTAGCGGGGGGGAGTTTCTACAATGAGCAGTTCTTC
NA,TRBV2,NA,TRBJ1-1,CASRPNMGLFISFF,TGTGCCAGCAGGCCAAACATGGGACTGTTTATCTCTTTCTTT
few,TRBV6-5,NA,TRBJ1-5,CATRDINSNQPQHF,TGTGCCACCCGGGACATCAATAGCAATCAGCCCCAGCATTTT
NA,TRBV5-6,TRBD2,TRBJ2-2,CASSFEPGTSWYTGELFF,TGTGCCAGCAGCTTCGAGCCCGGGACTAGCTGGTACACCGGGGAGCTGTTTTTT
few,TRBV2,NA,TRBJ1-2,CASFGRSNGYTF,TGTGCCAGCTTCGGCAGATCCAACGGCTACACCTTC
NA,TRBV6-5,TRBD2,TRBJ2-5,CASSRAGGQETQYF,TGTGCCAGCAGTCGGGCGGGGGGACAAGAGACCCAGTACTTC
NA,TRBV6-1,TRBD1,TRBJ2-7,CATLGTGLYEQYF,TGTGCCACCCTGGGGACAGGGTTGTACGAGCAGTACTTC
NA,TRBV27,TRBD1,TRBJ1-2,CASSLWPMQGDGYTF,TGTGCCAGCAGTTTATGGCCCATGCAGGGGGATGGCTACACCTTC
NA,TRBV7-6,NA,TRBJ2-7,CASSLGVGGDEQYF,TGTGCCAGCAGCTTAGGGGTGGGGGGTGACGAGCAGTACTTC
NA,TRBV30,NA,TRBJ1-3,CAWRARGVGGNTIYF,TGTGCCTGGAGAGCGAGGGGTGTAGGTGGAAACACCATATATTTT
NA,TRBV29-1,TRBD1,TRBJ1-2,CSSYRTGFGYTF,TGCAGCTCATACCGGACAGGTTTCGGCTACACCTTC
NA,TRBV30,NA,TRBJ1-2,CAWRAGHRNYGYTF,TGTGCCTGGAGAGCGGGACATCGTAACTATGGCTACACCTTC
NA,TRBV6-5,NA,TRBJ2-7,CASSYLTGPGEQYF,TGTGCCAGCAGTTATTTAACAGGGCCGGGCGAGCAGTACTTC
NA,TRBV5-6,NA,TRBJ2-5,CASSLFGGDQETQYF,TGTGCCAGCAGCTTGTTTGGCGGGGACCAAGAGACCCAGTACTTC